These 14 T cell receptor beta chains share one sample of origin, sequenced in a study of cytomegalovirus exposure and HLA in healthy donors. Primers: 60 Vbeta forward and 13 Jbeta reverse. TCRdb's table, derived via immunoSEQ multiplex PCR, lists solely in-frame clones and lacks some. This specimen shows 60,000 to 70,000 clones; the ten leading clones hold more than 5%. The material sequenced was PBMCs. The receptors were gathered from a man aged 25 to 40 in good health and CMV-seropositive.

This rearrangement joins TRBV6-1 to TRBJ1-5, with a tentative D call TRBD1 (5 bases). Germline CDR1 is MNHNS and CDR2 is SASEGT. Trimming shortened V by 4 bases and J by 3 bases, and 16 bases separated the two germline ends. The CDR3 covers 16 residues. The CDR3 DNA reads as TGTGCCAGCAGTGGCAGACAGACCTTAATCAATCAGCCCCAGCATTTT. It encodes CASSGRQTLINQPQHF.

This chain joins TRBV25-1 and TRBJ2-3, with TRBD2 matching over 7 bases. Germline V gene lookup returns CDR1 MGHDK and CDR2 SYGVNS. This CDR3 region has 13 residues. Trimming took 7 bases from V and 6 from J; bases not matched to a gene: 7. This CDR3 is CASTGLSEDTQYF. CDR3 DNA: TGTGCCAGCACGGGACTATCCGAGGATACGCAGTATTTT.

The V gene is TRBV11-3, the J gene TRBJ2-3, with 7 positions matching TRBD2. J lost 2 bases, V lost 4 bases, and 9 bases had no gene match. CDR3 length equals 16 residues. CDR1 is SGHNT and CDR2 is YENEEA in the germline V gene. The CDR3 DNA reads TGTGCCAGCAGCTCCCGGCGGGGGAGGCTCACAGATACGCAGTATTTT. Translated, it gives CASSSRRGRLTDTQYF.

The rearrangement joins TRBV7-8 to TRBJ1-3; D may be TRBD1 (6 bases). Between the trimmed V and J ends, which lost 4 bases and 1 base, there was a span of 8 bases. The CDR3 consists of 14 residues. The germline CDR1 and CDR2 sequences are SGHVS and FQNEAQ. CDR3 protein: CASSSTGSGNTIYF. In nucleotides, the CDR3 is TGTGCCAGCAGCTCAACAGGGTCTGGAAACACCATATATTTT.

V gene TRBV5-8 combines with J gene TRBJ1-2; D might be TRBD1 (5 bases). Germline lookup yields CDR1 SGHTS and CDR2 YDEGEE. Trimming shortened V by 4 bases and J by 4 bases, and 8 bases separated the two germline ends. The CDR3 loop spans 12 amino acids. CDR3 amino acids: CASSPDIYGYTF. CDR3 coding DNA: TGTGCCAGCAGCCCGGACATCTATGGCTACACCTTC.

Comment on this clone: An end of the junction differs from the germline gene, which may be a read error. The chain has TRBV6-5 and TRBJ2-7; D might be TRBD1 (6 bases). This CDR3 is built from 13 residues. Germline CDR1 reads MNHEY; CDR2 reads SVGAGI. In DNA, the CDR3 is TGTGCCAGCAGTGCCGACAGGTTGAGGGCACCAAACTTC. It is translated as CASSADRLRAPNF.

The genes are TRBV6-5 and TRBJ2-5; D ambiguous. The tail of the sequence fits TRBJ2-7 better, so the J call may be wrong. From germline, CDR1 is MNHEY and CDR2 SVGAGI. The CDR3 totals 12 residues. CDR3 residues: CASSAAAYEQYF. CDR3 sequence (DNA): TGTGCCAGCAGCGCGGCTGCCTACGAGCAGTACTTC.

The chain joins TRBV11-2 to TRBJ1-6; 8 bases are a match to TRBD1. V lost 1 base to trimming and J lost 2 bases; unmatched junction nucleotides: 4. Germline V gene sequence: CDR1 SGHAT, CDR2 FQNNGV. There are 17 residues in the CDR3. The CDR3 sequence: CASSLAGTGTYNSPLHF. CDR3 DNA: TGTGCCAGCAGCTTAGCTGGGACAGGAACCTATAATTCACCCCTCCACTTT. The full variable domain, rest sourced from reference TRBV11-2 and TRBJ1-6, is EAGVAQSPRYKIIEKRQSVAFWCNPISGHATLYWYQQILGQGPKLLIQFQNNGVVDDSQLPKDRFSAERLKGVDSTLKIQPAKLEDSAVYLCASSLAGTGTYNSPLHFGNGTRLTVT.

CDR3 residues: CASSVPGQGTDTQYF. The CDR3 region has the DNA TGCGCCAGCAGCGTACCGGGACAGGGAACAGATACGCAGTATTTT. The V and J genes are TRBV5-1 and TRBJ2-3; 9 bases match TRBD1. Germline V gene data show CDR1 as SGHRS and CDR2 as YFSETQ. With V trimmed by 4 bases and J by 3 bases, 6 bases remained unmatched. CDR3 length: 15 amino acids.

CDR3: CASSPQGLRGGTEAFF. CDR3 DNA: TGTGCCAGCAGTCCCCAGGGCCTACGGGGGGGCACTGAAGCTTTCTTT. This sequence joins TRBV13 and TRBJ1-1; tentatively, D is TRBD1 (5 bases). The CDR3 has 16 amino acids. The germline V gene has CDR1 PRHDT and CDR2 FYEKMQ (reference sequence). The germline V and J ends were trimmed by 6 bases and 4 bases, with 21 bases remaining between them. Full variable domain (remainder filled in from reference TRBV13 and TRBJ1-1): AAGVIQSPRHLIKEKRETATLKCYPIPRHDTVYWYQQGPGQDPQFLISFYEKMQSDKGSIPDRFSAQQFSDYHSELNMSSLELGDSALYFCASSPQGLRGGTEAFFGQGTRLTVV.

The chain combines TRBV6-5 with TRBJ2-2; a possible D gene is TRBD2 (6 bases). V gave up 7 bases and J gave up 1 base, with 13 bases separating them. The germline gives CDR1 MNHEY, CDR2 SVGAGI. This CDR3 region has 15 residues. The CDR3 nucleotides read TGTGCCAGCAAGGCTCCGCGGGAGAACACCGGGGAGCTGTTTTTT. Residues: CASKAPRENTGELFF.

V usage is TRBV9 and J usage is TRBJ2-2; TRBD2 matches 9 bases. This CDR3 region has 14 residues. V lost 3 bases to trimming and J lost 7 bases; unmatched junction nucleotides: 4. Germline-derived CDR1 and CDR2 are SGDLS and YYNGEE. CDR3 sequence (DNA): TGTGCCAGCAGCGACGGACTAGCGTACGGGGAGCTGTTTTTT. This gives the protein CASSDGLAYGELFF.

The CDR3 sequence: CASSLAAGSGGEQYF. CDR3 bases: TGTGCCAGCAGCTTAGCTGCGGGATCCGGAGGAGAGCAGTACTTC. This chain connects TRBV7-9 to TRBJ2-7; D might be TRBD2 (6 bases). This CDR3 spans 15 amino acids. V lost 0 bases to trimming and J lost 7 bases, with 16 bases between them. Germline CDR1 and CDR2: SEHNR and FQNEAQ (reference sequence).

Note on this clone: An end of the junction does not agree with germline; a read error may underlie this. The sample holds other DNA sequences that translate to the same CDR3. The CDR3 DNA follows: TGTGCCAGCAGCTTGGGGACAGGGAAGTACGAACAGTACTTC. Translating it yields CASSLGTGKYEQYF. This chain joins TRBV7-2 and TRBJ2-7, with TRBD1 matching 9 bases. There are 14 residues in the CDR3. Germline V gives CDR1 SGHTA, CDR2 FQGNSA.